The clone carrying this TCR beta chain was seen at least ten times. Its antigen is as yet unknown. This entry is derived from a study of identical twins. Study-level results: Models came in too low on out-of-frame TCR alpha sharing in monozygotic twins. Researchers caution that invariant MAIT and iNKT cells could partly confound zero-insertion analyses.

A template switching step contributed a universal primer site, while unique molecular identifiers were present in the cDNA. TCRdb re-derived calls from the 5' RACE reads in MiXCR, one entry per CDR3 protein. The table includes 150,000 or so distinct CDR3 sequences, under 4.5% detected once. Each donor (without exception) was a healthy Caucasian. Specimen: memory T cells sorted from blood. This sequence was found in a man aged 18 to 30 in good health.

The CDR3 is CASSYGTVGGYTF. DNA of the CDR3: TGTGCCAGCAGTTACGGGACGGTGGGCGGCTACACCTTC. V is TRBV6-2 or TRBV6-3 and J is TRBJ1-2, with a weak D call TRBD1 (5 bases). The CDR3 is made up of 13 amino acids. Trimming pared 2 bases from V and 8 bases from J, leaving 12 bases between. Germline CDR1 is MNHEY and CDR2 is SVGEGT.